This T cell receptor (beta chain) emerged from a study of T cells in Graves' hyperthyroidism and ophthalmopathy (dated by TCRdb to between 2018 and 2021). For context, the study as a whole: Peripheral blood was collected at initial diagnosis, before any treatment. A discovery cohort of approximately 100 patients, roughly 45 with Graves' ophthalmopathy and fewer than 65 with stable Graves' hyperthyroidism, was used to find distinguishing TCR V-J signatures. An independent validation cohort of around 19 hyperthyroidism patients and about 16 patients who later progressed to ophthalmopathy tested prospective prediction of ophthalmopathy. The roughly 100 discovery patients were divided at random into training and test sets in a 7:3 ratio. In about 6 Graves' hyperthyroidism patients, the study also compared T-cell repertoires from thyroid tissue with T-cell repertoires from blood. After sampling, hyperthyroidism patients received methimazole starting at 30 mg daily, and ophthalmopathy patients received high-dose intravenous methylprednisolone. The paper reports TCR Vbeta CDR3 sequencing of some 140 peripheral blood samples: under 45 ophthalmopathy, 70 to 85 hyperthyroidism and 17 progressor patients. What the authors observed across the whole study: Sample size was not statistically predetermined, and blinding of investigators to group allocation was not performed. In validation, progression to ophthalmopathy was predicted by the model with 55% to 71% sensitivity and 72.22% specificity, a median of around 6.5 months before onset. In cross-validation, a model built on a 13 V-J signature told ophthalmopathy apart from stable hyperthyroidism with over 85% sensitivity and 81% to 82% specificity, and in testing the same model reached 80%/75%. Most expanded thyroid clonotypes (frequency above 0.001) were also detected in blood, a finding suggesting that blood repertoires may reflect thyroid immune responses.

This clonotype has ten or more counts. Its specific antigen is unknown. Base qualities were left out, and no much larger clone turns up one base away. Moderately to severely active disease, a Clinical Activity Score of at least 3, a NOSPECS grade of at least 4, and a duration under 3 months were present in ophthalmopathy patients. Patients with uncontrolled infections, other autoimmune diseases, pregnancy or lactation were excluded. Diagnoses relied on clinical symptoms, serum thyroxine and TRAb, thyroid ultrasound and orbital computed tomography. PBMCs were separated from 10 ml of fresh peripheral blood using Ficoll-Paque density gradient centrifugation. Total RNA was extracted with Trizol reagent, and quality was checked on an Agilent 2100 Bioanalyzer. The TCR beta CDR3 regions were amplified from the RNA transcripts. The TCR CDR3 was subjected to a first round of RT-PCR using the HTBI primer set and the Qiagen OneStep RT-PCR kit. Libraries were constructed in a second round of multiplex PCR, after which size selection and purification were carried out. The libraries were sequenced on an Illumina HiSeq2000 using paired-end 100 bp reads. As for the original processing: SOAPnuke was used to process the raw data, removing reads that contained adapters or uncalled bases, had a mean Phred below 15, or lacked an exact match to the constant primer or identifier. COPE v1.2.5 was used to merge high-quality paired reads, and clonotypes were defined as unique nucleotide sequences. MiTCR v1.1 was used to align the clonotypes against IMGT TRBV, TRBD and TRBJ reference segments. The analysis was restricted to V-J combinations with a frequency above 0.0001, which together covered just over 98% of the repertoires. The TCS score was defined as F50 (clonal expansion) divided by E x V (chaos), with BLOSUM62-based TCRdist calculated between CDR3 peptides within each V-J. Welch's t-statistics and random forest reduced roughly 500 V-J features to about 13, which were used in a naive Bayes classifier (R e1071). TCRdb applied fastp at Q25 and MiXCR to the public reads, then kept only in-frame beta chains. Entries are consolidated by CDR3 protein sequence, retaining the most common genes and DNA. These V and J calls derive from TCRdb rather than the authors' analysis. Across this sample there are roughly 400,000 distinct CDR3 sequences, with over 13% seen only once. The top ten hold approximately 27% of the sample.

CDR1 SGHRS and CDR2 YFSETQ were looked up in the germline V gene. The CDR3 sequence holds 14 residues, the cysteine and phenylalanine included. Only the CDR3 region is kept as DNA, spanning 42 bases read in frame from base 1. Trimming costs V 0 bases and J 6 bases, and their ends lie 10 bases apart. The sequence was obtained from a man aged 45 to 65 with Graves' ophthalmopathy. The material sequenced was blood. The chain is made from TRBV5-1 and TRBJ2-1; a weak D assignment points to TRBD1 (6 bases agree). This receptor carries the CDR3 CASSLDRAGNEQFF. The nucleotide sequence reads TGCGCCAGCAGCTTGGACAGGGCAGGCAATGAGCAGTTCTTC.